This is a list of T cell receptor beta chains from one sample in a study of T cells after yellow fever vaccination. TCRdb re-called the 5' RACE reads through MiXCR, storing one row per CDR3 protein. The sample lists about 340,000 distinct CDR3 sequences, around an eighth occurring once. Sequences were derived from CD4+ T cells sorted from PBMCs, sampled 15 days after the yellow fever booster vaccination. These receptor sequences come from a man aged 18-30 years who received the YFV17D yellow fever vaccine. CDR3s include the opening cysteine and the closing phenylalanine or tryptophan. Each record gives: J gene, D gene, CDR3 length, V gene, clone size, CDR3 protein, CDR3 DNA. A D gene is named only where the DNA matches it firmly. A clone size is listed for some rows: how often the clone was seen (once, few, many), or a class if it is expanded.

J: TRBJ2-7; D: .; length: 15; V: TRBV6-5; size: .; CDR3: CASSAQGYGSYEQYF; DNA: TGTGCCAGCAGTGCCCAGGGTTACGGGTCCTACGAGCAGTACTTC
J: TRBJ1-3; D: .; length: 15; V: TRBV6-5; size: few; CDR3: CASREPGSSGNTIYF; DNA: TGTGCCAGCAGAGAGCCAGGGAGCTCTGGAAACACCATATATTTT
J: TRBJ2-2; D: .; length: 13; V: TRBV29-1; size: many; CDR3: CSVDFMNTGELFF; DNA: TGCAGCGTTGATTTCATGAACACCGGGGAGCTGTTTTTT
J: TRBJ2-7; D: .; length: 14; V: TRBV2; size: once; CDR3: CASLRQVSSYEQYF; DNA: TGTGCCAGCCTTCGACAGGTTTCCTCCTACGAGCAGTACTTC
J: TRBJ2-4; D: .; length: 15; V: TRBV5-1; size: .; CDR3: CASSLGIRVQGIQYF; DNA: TGCGCCAGCAGCTTGGGTATCAGGGTTCAGGGCATTCAGTACTTC
J: TRBJ2-3; D: TRBD1; length: 14; V: TRBV4-3; size: few; CDR3: CASGPGQGGDTQYF; DNA: TGCGCCAGCGGACCGGGACAGGGTGGCGATACGCAGTATTTT
J: TRBJ2-5; D: TRBD2; length: 15; V: TRBV20-1; size: many; CDR3: CSARLPSSGGETQYF; DNA: TGCAGTGCTAGATTACCCTCTAGCGGGGGAGAGACCCAGTACTTC
J: TRBJ2-3; D: TRBD2; length: 17; V: TRBV5-1; size: .; CDR3: CASSAVPSGGFTDTQYF; DNA: TGCGCCAGCAGCGCCGTCCCTAGCGGGGGGTTCACAGATACGCAGTATTTT
J: TRBJ2-5; D: TRBD2; length: 15; V: TRBV5-1; size: many; CDR3: CASSFSGGARETQYF; DNA: TGCGCCAGCAGCTTTAGCGGGGGGGCCCGGGAGACCCAGTACTTC
J: TRBJ2-3; D: TRBD2; length: 14; V: TRBV6-5; size: .; CDR3: CASSYGGGTDTQYF; DNA: TGTGCCAGCAGTTACGGGGGGGGCACAGATACGCAGTATTTT
J: TRBJ2-3; D: TRBD2; length: 18; V: TRBV12-3/TRBV12-4; size: many; CDR3: CASSLHRLAGTGTDTQYF; DNA: TGTGCCAGCAGTCTCCACCGACTAGCGGGCACGGGCACAGATACGCAGTATTTT
J: TRBJ1-5; D: TRBD1; length: 15; V: TRBV6-2/TRBV6-3; size: .; CDR3: CASSYPGTGEQPQHF; DNA: TGTGCCAGCAGTTACCCCGGGACAGGGGAGCAGCCCCAGCATTTT
J: TRBJ2-6; D: .; length: 13; V: TRBV3-1; size: few; CDR3: CASSQGGANVLTF; DNA: TGTGCCAGCAGCCAAGGTGGGGCCAACGTCCTGACTTTC
J: TRBJ1-2; D: .; length: 15; V: TRBV30; size: .; CDR3: CAWSVLGHNQGGYTF; DNA: TGTGCCTGGAGTGTGTTGGGACACAATCAGGGGGGCTACACCTTC
J: TRBJ1-5; D: .; length: 14; V: TRBV27; size: many; CDR3: CASRRAGSNQPQHF; DNA: TGTGCCAGCAGAAGGGCTGGAAGCAATCAGCCCCAGCATTTT
J: TRBJ2-7; D: .; length: 14; V: TRBV9; size: few; CDR3: CASSVGGGRYEQYF; DNA: TGTGCCAGCAGCGTAGGGGGGGGCCGCTACGAGCAGTACTTC
J: TRBJ2-1; D: .; length: 15; V: TRBV5-1; size: many; CDR3: CASSPLQGFVNEQFF; DNA: TGCGCCAGCAGCCCTCTCCAGGGGTTTGTCAATGAGCAGTTCTTC
J: TRBJ1-1; D: .; length: 14; V: TRBV6-6; size: few; CDR3: CASRLTRGGTEAFF; DNA: TGTGCCAGCAGGCTAACCAGGGGTGGTACTGAAGCTTTCTTT
J: TRBJ1-1; D: .; length: 14; V: TRBV11-2; size: few; CDR3: CASNPWGTVTEAFF; DNA: TGTGCCAGCAACCCTTGGGGGACGGTCACTGAAGCTTTCTTT
J: TRBJ2-5; D: .; length: 13; V: TRBV5-1; size: many; CDR3: CASSLTIRETQYF; DNA: TGCGCCAGCAGCTTGACTATCCGAGAGACCCAGTACTTC
J: TRBJ2-2; D: .; length: 14; V: TRBV5-1; size: few; CDR3: CASSSTGNTGELFF; DNA: TGCGCCAGCAGCTCGACAGGGAACACCGGGGAGCTGTTTTTT
J: TRBJ1-1; D: TRBD1; length: 16; V: TRBV12-3/TRBV12-4; size: many; CDR3: CASSSGTDIKGTEAFF; DNA: TGTGCCAGCAGTTCCGGGACAGACATTAAGGGGACTGAAGCTTTCTTT
J: TRBJ1-2; D: .; length: 13; V: TRBV5-4; size: few; CDR3: CASSLVDNYGYTF; DNA: TGTGCCAGCAGCCTCGTGGATAACTATGGCTACACCTTC
J: TRBJ1-1; D: TRBD1; length: 15; V: TRBV20-1; size: .; CDR3: CSARDRRTGNTEAFF; DNA: TGCAGTGCTAGAGATCGGAGGACAGGGAACACTGAAGCTTTCTTT
J: TRBJ2-4; D: .; length: 13; V: TRBV20-1; size: few; CDR3: CSALRPGQNIQYF; DNA: TGCAGTGCCCTCCGTCCGGGCCAAAACATTCAGTACTTC
J: TRBJ1-1; D: .; length: 14; V: TRBV5-1; size: .; CDR3: CASSLTGFPGEAFF; DNA: TGCGCCAGCAGCTTAACAGGTTTCCCGGGGGAAGCTTTCTTT
J: TRBJ2-1; D: TRBD2; length: 16; V: TRBV9; size: many; CDR3: CASSVAGSGGSDEQFF; DNA: TGTGCCAGCAGCGTAGCTGGTAGCGGGGGGAGCGATGAGCAGTTCTTC
J: TRBJ1-6; D: TRBD1; length: 15; V: TRBV9; size: few; CDR3: CASSATGDNNSPLHF; DNA: TGTGCCAGCAGCGCTACAGGGGACAATAATTCACCCCTCCACTTT
J: TRBJ1-2; D: .; length: 14; V: TRBV18; size: few; CDR3: CASSPQGQGDGYTF; DNA: TGTGCCAGCTCACCACAAGGCCAGGGTGATGGCTACACCTTC
J: TRBJ1-1; D: .; length: 13; V: TRBV18; size: .; CDR3: CASSRGQGSEAFF; DNA: TGTGCCAGCTCACGTGGGCAGGGTAGTGAAGCTTTCTTT
J: TRBJ1-2; D: TRBD1; length: 15; V: TRBV6-5; size: few; CDR3: CASSYSASGGRGYTF; DNA: TGTGCCAGCAGTTACTCGGCGTCAGGGGGACGGGGCTACACCTTC
J: TRBJ2-3; D: .; length: 11; V: TRBV20-1; size: .; CDR3: CSAPSAGTQYF; DNA: TGCAGTGCCCCGTCTGCGGGTACGCAGTATTTT
J: TRBJ2-3; D: .; length: 17; V: TRBV5-8; size: .; CDR3: CASSLAWGTQGADTQYF; DNA: TGTGCCAGCAGCTTGGCCTGGGGGACCCAAGGGGCAGATACGCAGTATTTT
J: TRBJ2-4; D: TRBD1; length: 16; V: TRBV5-1; size: .; CDR3: CASSSTPGTGKNIQYF; DNA: TGCGCCAGCAGCTCAACCCCCGGGACAGGGAAAAACATTCAGTACTTC
J: TRBJ1-2; D: .; length: 14; V: TRBV19; size: few; CDR3: CASSISLQGNGYTF; DNA: TGTGCCAGTAGTATAAGCTTACAGGGTAATGGCTACACCTTC
J: TRBJ2-1; D: .; length: 11; V: TRBV2; size: few; CDR3: CASKQINEQFF; DNA: TGTGCCAGCAAACAGATTAATGAGCAGTTCTTC
J: TRBJ2-1; D: TRBD2; length: 15; V: TRBV7-9; size: .; CDR3: CASSFSGGAGNEQFF; DNA: TGTGCCAGCAGCTTTAGCGGGGGGGCAGGCAATGAGCAGTTCTTC
J: TRBJ1-2; D: .; length: 11; V: TRBV29-1; size: few; CDR3: CSVEGSYGYTF; DNA: TGCAGCGTTGAGGGCAGCTATGGCTACACCTTC
J: TRBJ2-1; D: TRBD2; length: 15; V: TRBV5-1; size: .; CDR3: CASSPGTSAYNEQFF; DNA: TGCGCCAGCAGCCCCGGGACTAGTGCCTACAATGAGCAGTTCTTC
J: TRBJ2-3; D: .; length: 15; V: TRBV20-1; size: few; CDR3: CSAPNPGPKSDTQYF; DNA: TGCAGTGCCCCCAATCCGGGACCCAAGTCCGATACGCAGTATTTT
J: TRBJ2-6; D: .; length: 14; V: TRBV5-1; size: many; CDR3: CASRQAGGANVLTF; DNA: TGCGCCAGCCGACAGGCCGGCGGGGCCAACGTCCTGACTTTC
J: TRBJ1-2; D: .; length: 14; V: TRBV28; size: few; CDR3: CASSTDGQLGGYTF; DNA: TGTGCCAGCAGCACCGATGGACAGCTAGGAGGCTACACCTTC
J: TRBJ1-6; D: TRBD1; length: 17; V: TRBV7-9; size: many; CDR3: CASSLYGTGNYNSPLHF; DNA: TGTGCCAGCAGCTTATACGGGACAGGCAACTATAATTCACCCCTCCACTTT
J: TRBJ2-3; D: TRBD2; length: 16; V: TRBV4-3; size: few; CDR3: CASSQDSGERKDTQYF; DNA: TGCGCCAGCAGCCAAGATAGCGGGGAGAGGAAAGATACGCAGTATTTT
J: TRBJ1-5; D: TRBD1; length: 14; V: TRBV12-3/TRBV12-4; size: few; CDR3: CASTPTGGNQPQHF; DNA: TGTGCCAGCACCCCTACAGGGGGCAATCAGCCCCAGCATTTT
J: TRBJ1-3; D: .; length: 15; V: TRBV10-3; size: .; CDR3: CAISSQQGTGNTIYF; DNA: TGTGCCATCAGTTCCCAACAGGGTACGGGAAACACCATATATTTT
J: TRBJ2-7; D: TRBD1; length: 13; V: TRBV6-1; size: once; CDR3: CASTTGQGYEQYF; DNA: TGTGCCAGCACAACAGGACAGGGCTACGAGCAGTACTTC
J: TRBJ2-1; D: TRBD2; length: 15; V: TRBV20-1; size: few; CDR3: CSARLPAGPLNEQFF; DNA: TGCAGTGCTAGACTCCCAGCGGGGCCACTAAATGAGCAGTTCTTC
J: TRBJ1-4; D: .; length: 15; V: TRBV4-3; size: .; CDR3: CASSVEGGRNEKLFF; DNA: TGCGCCAGCAGCGTCGAGGGGGGTCGGAACGAAAAACTGTTTTTT
J: TRBJ1-1; D: .; length: 15; V: TRBV3-1; size: few; CDR3: CASSYNGRTNTEAFF; DNA: TGTGCCAGCAGCTATAACGGACGGACGAACACTGAAGCTTTCTTT
J: TRBJ2-5; D: TRBD2; length: 16; V: TRBV7-8; size: .; CDR3: CASSHRTSGEQETQYF; DNA: TGTGCCAGCAGTCATCGGACTAGCGGGGAACAAGAGACCCAGTACTTC
J: TRBJ1-5; D: .; length: 15; V: TRBV7-2; size: .; CDR3: CASSQDPGDDQPQHF; DNA: TGTGCCAGCAGCCAAGACCCCGGAGACGATCAGCCCCAGCATTTT
J: TRBJ1-5; D: .; length: 13; V: TRBV12-3/TRBV12-4; size: few; CDR3: CASSLSHNQPQHF; DNA: TGTGCCAGCAGTTTATCTCACAATCAGCCCCAGCATTTT
J: TRBJ1-1; D: .; length: 13; V: TRBV4-3; size: many; CDR3: CASSPGRSTEAFF; DNA: TGCGCCAGCAGCCCGGGACGGAGCACTGAAGCTTTCTTT
J: TRBJ1-1; D: TRBD1; length: 14; V: TRBV7-2; size: .; CDR3: CASSPDRGNAEAFF; DNA: TGTGCCAGCAGCCCCGACAGGGGAAACGCTGAAGCTTTCTTT
J: TRBJ1-2; D: .; length: 13; V: TRBV28; size: few; CDR3: CASSTIIRYGYTF; DNA: TGTGCCAGCAGCACGATTATACGCTATGGCTACACCTTC
J: TRBJ2-5; D: TRBD2; length: 18; V: TRBV20-1; size: .; CDR3: CSAREGRLAGGLTWTQYF; DNA: TGCAGTGCTAGAGAAGGTCGACTAGCGGGGGGCCTAACGTGGACCCAGTACTTC
J: TRBJ1-3; D: .; length: 12; V: TRBV3-1; size: .; CDR3: CASSSLSDTIYF; DNA: TGTGCCAGCAGCTCGCTCTCCGACACCATATATTTT
J: TRBJ2-5; D: TRBD1; length: 15; V: TRBV7-2; size: few; CDR3: CASSWGDRGIETQYF; DNA: TGTGCCAGCAGCTGGGGGGACAGGGGGATTGAGACCCAGTACTTC